This T cell receptor beta chain was obtained from a study of CXCR3-negative and CXCR3-positive naive CD8 T cells. The TRB cDNA libraries were prepared by 5' RACE with UMI labels. For each CDR3 protein, TCRdb gives one entry from its re-call of the 5' RACE reads, without DNA. The sample totals about 24,000 distinct CDR3 sequences. Germline V CDR1 and CDR2: SGHTA, FQGNSA. The CDR3 totals 12 residues. The genes are TRBV7-2 and TRBJ2-1. This TCR was sampled from a human donor in good health. Some clones in this sample may be carry-over from other donors' samples. What was sequenced was naive CXCR3- CD8+ T cells from blood. Described subset: CD45RO-CCR7+CD27+CD95- naive CD8+ T cells lacking CXCR3 (TNR3-). This chain's CDR3 is CASSATTWEQFF.